The sample holds one count of the clone carrying this T cell receptor beta chain. Its antigen is currently unknown. This sample is part of a study of post-analysis software for immune sequencing data. Whole-study findings and limits: Five or six TRBV segments were significantly more frequent in patients than in controls. TRBV5-6, TRBV5-1 and TRBV20-1 were among these segments. Samples sharing a preparation batch grouped tightly together when assessed by F measure.

The germline CDR1 and CDR2 sequences are MDHEN and SYDVKM. The CDR3 has 13 residues. The TCR beta cDNA libraries carried unique molecular identifiers. TCRdb itself ran the PCR reads through MiXCR, one entry per CDR3 protein. The profile shows 380,000 or so distinct CDR3 sequences, less than 35% of them singletons. The sequence was obtained from a girl aged 10 to 17 with multiple sclerosis. The V and J genes are TRBV28 and TRBJ2-5; a weak D match, TRBD1 (6 bases). Gene TRBJ2-7 matches the end of the DNA better, so the J call may be wrong. The sequenced sample was blood. CDR3 sequence: CASSSGTPPEQYF. DNA for the CDR3: TGTGCCAGCAGCTCCGGGACACCTCCCGAGCAGTACTTC.